This T cell receptor (beta chain) originates from a study of blood T cells in healthy people across ages. Background on the study: About one barcoded beta molecule was captured per two T cells (by template switching).

Study findings and constraints: When one million T cells were used, diversity estimates were thought to be underestimates. More naive CD4+ cells and higher diversity were found in long-lived than in aged donors. Age brought a roughly linear fall in TCR beta diversity measured per million T cells.

In the case of this clonotype: Its specificity is unknown.

Germline assignment: CDR1 LGHDT and CDR2 YNNKEL (reference sequence). V lost 6 bases to trimming and J lost 4 bases, with 21 bases between them. CDR3 length equals 16 residues. A J-beta primer mix and a sample-barcoded 5' primer were used in a second PCR of about 7 to 12 cycles. From the 5' RACE reads, TCRdb called clonotypes with MiXCR, one entry per CDR3 protein. Of some 920,000 distinct CDR3 sequences listed, roughly 51% are singletons. The sample taken for sequencing was blood. The origin of this receptor is a woman aged 60 to 75 in good health. The chain recombines TRBV3-1 with TRBJ1-2; maybe TRBD1 (5 bases). The CDR3 loop reads CASSPRPRGESYGYTF. Written as DNA, the CDR3 is TGTGCCAGCAGTCCCAGGCCACGGGGCGAGAGCTATGGCTACACCTTC.